This TCR beta chain was captured in a study of T cell responses to AZD1222 COVID-19 vaccine. Produced via immunoSEQ multiplex PCR; TCRdb's table is partial and in-frame only. The repertoire includes approximately 89,000 clones, 88% of them detected once, and 13% sits in the top ten. V lost 3 bases, J lost 6 bases, and 11 bases stayed unmatched. Germline CDR1 reads SEHNR; CDR2 reads FQNEAQ (reference sequence). This CDR3 contains 16 residues. The receptor's source is an adult in good health. The rearrangement uses TRBV7-9 and TRBJ2-1, with 7 bases matching TRBD1. Sequencing used peripheral blood, obtained on day 0 of AZD1222 vaccination. In DNA, the CDR3 is TGTGCCAGCAGCTTCAGCCGGGACAGTAGCCTCAATGAGCAGTTCTTC. Protein sequence: CASSFSRDSSLNEQFF.